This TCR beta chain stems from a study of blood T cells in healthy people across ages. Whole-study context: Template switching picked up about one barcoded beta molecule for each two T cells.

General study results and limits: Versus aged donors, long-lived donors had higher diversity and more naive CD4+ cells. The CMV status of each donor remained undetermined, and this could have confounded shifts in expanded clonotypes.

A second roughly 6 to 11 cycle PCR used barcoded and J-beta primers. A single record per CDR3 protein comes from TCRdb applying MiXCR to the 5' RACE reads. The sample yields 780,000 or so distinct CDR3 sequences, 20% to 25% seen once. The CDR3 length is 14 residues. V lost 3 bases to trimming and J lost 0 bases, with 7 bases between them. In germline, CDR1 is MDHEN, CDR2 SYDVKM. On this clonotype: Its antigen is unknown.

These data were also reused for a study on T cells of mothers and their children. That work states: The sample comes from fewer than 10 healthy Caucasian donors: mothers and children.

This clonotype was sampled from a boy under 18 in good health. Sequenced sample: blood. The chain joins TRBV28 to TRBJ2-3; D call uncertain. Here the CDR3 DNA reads TGTGCCAGCAGTTTCCGAGCGAGCACAGATACGCAGTATTTT. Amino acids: CASSFRASTDTQYF.